This T cell receptor (beta chain) is drawn from a study of cytomegalovirus exposure and HLA in healthy donors. The CDR3 consists of 14 residues. The germline V gene has CDR1 SGHNT and CDR2 YENEEA. PCR primers comprised 60 Vbeta and 13 Jbeta primers. The data were produced by immunoSEQ multiplex PCR, yet TCRdb's version contains in-frame clones alone and is incomplete. The table lists roughly 150,000 clones, around 84% of them singletons. This sequence joins TRBV11-3 and TRBJ2-5; D possibly corresponds to TRBD1 (6 bases). The J call may be in error: the DNA end matches TRBJ2-7 better. Source material: PBMCs. The clonotype originates from a boy between 2 and 15 years old in good health and CMV-seronegative. In DNA form, the CDR3 reads TGTGCCAGCAGCCCCAGAACAGGGCAACACGAGCAGTACTTC. It translates to CASSPRTGQHEQYF.